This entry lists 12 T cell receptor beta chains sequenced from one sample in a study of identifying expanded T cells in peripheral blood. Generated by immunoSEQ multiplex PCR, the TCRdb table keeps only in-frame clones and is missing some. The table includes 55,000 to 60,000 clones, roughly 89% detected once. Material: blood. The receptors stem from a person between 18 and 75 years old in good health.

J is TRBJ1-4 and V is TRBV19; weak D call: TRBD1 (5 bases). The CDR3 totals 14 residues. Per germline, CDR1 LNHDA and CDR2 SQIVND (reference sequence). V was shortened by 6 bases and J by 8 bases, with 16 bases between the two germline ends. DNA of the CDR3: TGTGCCAGTAGAAACCCCGGGACTGGGGAAAAACTGTTTTTT. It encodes CASRNPGTGEKLFF.

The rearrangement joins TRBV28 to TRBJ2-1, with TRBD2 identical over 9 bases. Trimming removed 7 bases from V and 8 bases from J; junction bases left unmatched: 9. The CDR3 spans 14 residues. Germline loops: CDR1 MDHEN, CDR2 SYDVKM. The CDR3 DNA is TGTGCCAGCACTTATGCCGGGACTAGCTATGAGCAGTTCTTC. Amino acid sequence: CASTYAGTSYEQFF.

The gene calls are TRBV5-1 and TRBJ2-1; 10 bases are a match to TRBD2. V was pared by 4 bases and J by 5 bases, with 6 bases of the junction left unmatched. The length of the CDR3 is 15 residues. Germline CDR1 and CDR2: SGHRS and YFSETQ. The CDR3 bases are TGCGCCAGCAGCCTCCTAGCGGGAGTAGACAATGAGCAGTTCTTC. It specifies CASSLLAGVDNEQFF. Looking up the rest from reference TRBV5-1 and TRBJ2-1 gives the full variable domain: KAGVTQTPRYLIKTRGQQVTLSCSPISGHRSVSWYQQTPGQGLQFLFEYFSETQRNKGNFPGRFSGRQFSNSRSEMNVSTLELGDSALYLCASSLLAGVDNEQFFGPGTRLTVL.

The CDR3 bases are TGTGCCAGCAGCGTAGAAATCACCGGGGAGCTGTTTTTT. This gives the protein CASSVEITGELFF. The V and J genes are TRBV9 and TRBJ2-2, with D hard to call. CDR3 length: 13 residues. The V end lost 0 bases, the J end lost 4 bases, and 4 bases lay between the germline ends. The germline gives CDR1 SGDLS, CDR2 YYNGEE.

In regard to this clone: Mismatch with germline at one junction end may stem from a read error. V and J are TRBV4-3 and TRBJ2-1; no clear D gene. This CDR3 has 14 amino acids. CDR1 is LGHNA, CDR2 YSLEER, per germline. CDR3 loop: CASSQQSFYDEQFF. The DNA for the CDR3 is TGCGCCAGCAGCCAACAGAGCTTCTACGATGAGCAGTTCTTC.

In nucleotides, the CDR3 is TGCGCCAGCAGCCAAGATCATATGGGGGGTTATGAAGCTTTCTTT. Translating it yields CASSQDHMGGYEAFF. V and J are TRBV4-3 and TRBJ1-1; TRBD1 might be the D (5 bases). The CDR3 is 15 residues long. Germline lookup yields CDR1 LGHNA and CDR2 YSLEER. Between the trimmed V and J ends, which lost 0 bases and 7 bases, there was a span of 15 bases.

CDR3: CASGKGSRVQNNSPLHF. The CDR3 region has the DNA TGCGCCAGCGGAAAAGGATCAAGAGTACAGAATAATTCACCCCTCCACTTT. The chain has TRBV4-1 and TRBJ1-6; D gene uncertain. Germline V gives CDR1 MGHRA, CDR2 YSYEKL. The CDR3 runs to 17 residues. V gave up 8 bases and J gave up 5 bases, with 22 bases separating them.

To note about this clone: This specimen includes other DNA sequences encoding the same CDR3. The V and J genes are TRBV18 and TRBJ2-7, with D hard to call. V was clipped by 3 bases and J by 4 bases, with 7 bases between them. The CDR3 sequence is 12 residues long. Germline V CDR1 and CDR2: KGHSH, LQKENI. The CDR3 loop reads CASSPTGYEQYF. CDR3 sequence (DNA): TGTGCCAGCTCACCGACTGGTTACGAGCAGTACTTC. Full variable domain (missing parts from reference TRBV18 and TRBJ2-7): NAGVMQNPRHLVRRRGQEARLRCSPMKGHSHVYWYRQLPEEGLKFMVYLQKENIIDESGMPKERFSAEFPKEGPSILRIQQVVRGDSAAYFCASSPTGYEQYFGPGTRLTVT.

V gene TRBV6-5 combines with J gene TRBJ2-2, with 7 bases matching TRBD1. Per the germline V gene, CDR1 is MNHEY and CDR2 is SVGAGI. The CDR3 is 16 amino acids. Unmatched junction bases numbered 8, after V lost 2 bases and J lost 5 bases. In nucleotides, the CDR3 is TGTGCCAGCAGTTACGACGGGACAGTGTTAACCGGGGAGCTGTTTTTT. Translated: CASSYDGTVLTGELFF.

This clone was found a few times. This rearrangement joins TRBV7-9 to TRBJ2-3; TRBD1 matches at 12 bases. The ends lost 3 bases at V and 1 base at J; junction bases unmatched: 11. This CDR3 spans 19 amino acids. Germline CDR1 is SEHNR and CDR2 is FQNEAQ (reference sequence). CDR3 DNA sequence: TGTGCCAGCAGCTTTCCGGGACAGGGGGCGCGTGAGGGCACAGATACGCAGTATTTT. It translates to CASSFPGQGAREGTDTQYF.

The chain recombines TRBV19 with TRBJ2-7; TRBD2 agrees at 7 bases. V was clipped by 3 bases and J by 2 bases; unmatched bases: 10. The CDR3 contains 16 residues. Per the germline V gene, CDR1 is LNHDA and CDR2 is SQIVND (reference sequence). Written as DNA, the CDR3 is TGTGCCAGTAGTATGAAGAATGGCGGGAGAGCCTACGAGCAGTACTTC. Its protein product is CASSMKNGGRAYEQYF.

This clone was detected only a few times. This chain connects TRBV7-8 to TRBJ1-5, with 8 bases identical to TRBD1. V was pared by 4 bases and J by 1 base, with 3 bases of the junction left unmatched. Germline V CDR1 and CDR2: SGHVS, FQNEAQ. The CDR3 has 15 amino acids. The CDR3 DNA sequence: TGTGCCAGCAGCTCGAGACAGGGGAGCAATCAGCCCCAGCATTTT. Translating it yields CASSSRQGSNQPQHF.